This is a list of T cell receptor beta chains from one sample in a study of blood T cell repertoires in COVID-19. Clones were read by immunoSEQ multiplex PCR, and TCRdb kept only the in-frame ones, dropping some. This table has tens of thousands of clones, around nine tenths appearing once. Sequenced input: peripheral blood. The receptor source for this set is a man aged 55 to 70 with COVID-19, enrolled during active disease. Both conserved end residues are part of each CDR3. Rows give clone size only sometimes, using once, few, many, or a class for an expanded clone.

cdr3_length clone_size v_call cdr3_aa
15 few TRBV28 CATDPSTSGRYEQYF
16 NA TRBV3-1/TRBV3-2 CASSHRTGSINYGYTF
16 NA TRBV28 CASSLSLDRGAYGYTF
13 NA TRBV2 CASSDSLGAKLFF
16 medium-sized TRBV11-3 CASSLGVTSGSYEQYF
16 NA TRBV28 CASGGLAASSYNEQFF
17 NA TRBV19 CASSINGAAGLPETQYF
14 NA TRBV28 CASSSRDYTYEQYF
16 NA TRBV24-1 CATYVGAPEAKNIQYF
13 NA TRBV19 CASSMASSYEQYF
16 NA TRBV14 CASSQDGGVARLEQFF
13 NA TRBV3-1/TRBV3-2 CASSQEGPQTQYF
13 NA TRBV19 CASSPLRNTEAFF
13 NA TRBV12-5 CASGQGSGNTIYF
14 NA TRBV28 CASSLDRGYQPQHF
11 NA TRBV5-1 CASSLQETQYF
14 NA TRBV6-5 CASSYSWSEETQYF
16 NA TRBV6-6 CASSTTGFSGANVLTF
13 once TRBV10-3 CAIREGQANEQFF
15 NA TRBV9 CASSVAGGTGNTIYF
12 NA TRBV28 CASTDTNTEAFF
17 once TRBV28 CASSLGGHQQYFYGYTF
14 NA TRBV10-3 CAISDTASTDTQYF
18 NA TRBV2 CASTRGRNTGANTGELFF
15 NA TRBV27 CASSSTTGINEKLFF
16 NA TRBV19 CASSIRGTVSGNTIYF
14 NA TRBV5-6 CASSTQGATYEQYF
16 NA TRBV7-8 CASSLGNRGSGYGYTF
15 NA TRBV14 CASSQVGQVKETQYF
14 NA TRBV29-1 CSVLSGAWVDTQYF
14 NA TRBV7-9 CASSPPQGTYEQYF
16 NA TRBV4-2 CASSSGSTSFNTEAFF
14 NA TRBV2 CASGGRTRTDTQYF
13 NA TRBV4-3 CASSQDGGSLLFF
12 NA TRBV12-3/TRBV12-4 CASSIQEYGYTF
16 NA TRBV7-9 CASSSRGSGAPYEQYF
13 once TRBV29-1 CSVETGGFRGYTF
16 NA TRBV11-2 CASSFRTRRPTGELFF
13 NA TRBV3-1/TRBV3-2 CASSSIPGNEQFF
13 NA TRBV18 CASSAGQLPEAFF
13 NA TRBV5-6 CASSLQGVQPQHF
15 NA TRBV2 CASSTTGGKNQPQHF
15 NA TRBV28 CASSIPLGQGGGYTF
15 NA TRBV10-1 CASSDGRGSYNEQFF
16 NA TRBV7-8 CASSPREEYSNQPQHF
13 NA TRBV30 CAQMRSSGEKLFF
14 NA TRBV29-1 CSVEQGRGTYEQYF
17 NA TRBV4-3 CASSQEGTGVGYNEQFF